The 23 T cell receptor beta chains below were found in one sample sequenced in a study of blood T cell repertoires in COVID-19. Repertoires were generated with immunoSEQ multiplex PCR, while TCRdb's copy carries only in-frame clones and drops some. This table holds about 49,000 clones, approximately 85% found once. Input material: peripheral blood. The receptors shown here come from a woman aged 60 to 75 with acute or convalescent COVID-19.

The table lists this clone with a few counts. V gene TRBV12-3 or TRBV12-4 combines with J gene TRBJ2-7, with 7 nucleotides matching TRBD1. The CDR3 has 13 residues. V gave up 6 bases and J gave up 5 bases; unmatched junction bases: 7. The CDR3 is CASSSTGSHEQYF. The CDR3 DNA follows: TGTGCCAGCAGCTCGACAGGGAGCCACGAGCAGTACTTC.

The chain employs TRBV18 and TRBJ2-7; TRBD1 agrees at 11 bases. Germline lookup yields CDR1 KGHSH and CDR2 LQKENI. This CDR3 is built from 14 residues. V trimming: 5 bases; J trimming: 2 bases; junction bases outside the gene matches: 2. The CDR3 sequence is CASSLDRGPYEQYF. The CDR3 bases are TGTGCCAGCTCATTGGACAGGGGGCCCTACGAGCAGTACTTC.

The V and J genes are TRBV27 and TRBJ2-5, with 8 bases fitting TRBD2. CDR1 and CDR2 from the germline V gene are MNHEY and SMNVEV (reference sequence). The junction had 4 bases not matched to a gene; V was cut back by 2 bases and J by 5 bases. The CDR3 sequence is 14 residues long. The CDR3 sequence: CASSLQASGETQYF. The DNA for the CDR3 is TGTGCCAGCAGTTTACAGGCTAGCGGGGAGACCCAGTACTTC.

The chain links TRBV19 to TRBJ1-5, with TRBD1 as a possible D gene (6 bases). The CDR3 is made up of 15 amino acids. Germline lookup yields CDR1 LNHDA and CDR2 SQIVND (reference sequence). Trimming stripped 2 bases from V and 4 bases from J, with 12 bases between. The CDR3 DNA follows: TGTGCCAGTAGTATAAACAGGGACCCAAATCAGCCCCAGCATTTT. Amino acids: CASSINRDPNQPQHF.

This clone occurred a few times. This chain links TRBV6-5 with TRBJ2-7, with D possibly being TRBD1 (6 bases). Trimming left V 3 bases short and J 3 bases short, with 15 bases between. Germline values: CDR1 MNHEY, CDR2 SVGAGI. The CDR3 is 15 amino acids. The chain's CDR3 is CASSYETATGYEQYF. The DNA for the CDR3 is TGTGCCAGCAGTTATGAGACGGCGACAGGCTACGAGCAGTACTTC.

The chain uses TRBV6-6 and TRBJ1-2; no reliable D call. In germline, CDR1 is MNHNY, CDR2 SVGAGI (reference sequence). The CDR3 has 14 amino acids. The V end lost 7 bases, the J end lost 2 bases, and 14 bases lay between the germline ends. In DNA, the CDR3 is TGTGCCAGCAAGGACGGGATCACGAACTATGGCTACACCTTC. Its translation: CASKDGITNYGYTF.

V is TRBV7-6 and J is TRBJ2-7; 11 bases map to TRBD2. Germline CDR1 is SGHVS and CDR2 is FNYEAQ. V shed 5 bases and J 0 bases; nucleotides not matched to a gene: 3. CDR3 size: 15 residues. The CDR3 region has the DNA TGTGCCAGCAGCCATACTAGCGGGAGCTCCTACGAGCAGTACTTC. Translating it yields CASSHTSGSSYEQYF.

There are a few counts of this clone. The V and J genes are TRBV2 and TRBJ2-6, with TRBD1 identical over 7 bases. The CDR3 consists of 15 residues. Germline loops: CDR1 SNHLY, CDR2 FYNNEI. V lost 5 bases to trimming and J lost 12 bases; unmatched junction nucleotides: 13. The CDR3 DNA reads as TGTGCCAGCAGTACTGGACCCGGGACAGCAGTCGTCCTGACTTTC. Protein sequence: CASSTGPGTAVVLTF.

The V gene is TRBV4-1, the J gene TRBJ1-1; TRBD1 is a possible D gene (6 bases). The CDR3 is made up of 13 amino acids. The ends were cut back, 6 bases at V and 3 bases at J, with 11 bases in the middle. Per germline, CDR1 MGHRA and CDR2 YSYEKL. The CDR3 bases are TGCGCCAGCAGTCGAGGGGGGGACACTGAAGCTTTCTTT. It codes for CASSRGGDTEAFF.

CDR3 amino acids: CASSPPGQGTKGTQYF. In DNA, the CDR3 is TGTGCCAGCTCACCACCGGGACAGGGGACGAAAGGGACCCAGTACTTC. The chain carries TRBV18 and TRBJ2-5; 10 nucleotides align to TRBD1. The CDR3 runs 16 residues. Germline-derived CDR1 and CDR2 are KGHSH and LQKENI. With V trimmed by 0 bases and J by 7 bases, 8 bases remained unmatched.

This chain connects TRBV7-8 to TRBJ2-3, with a possible D match to TRBD2 (6 bases). The length of the CDR3 is 15 residues. Trimming cost V 6 bases and J 2 bases, with 15 bases left between them. Germline loops: CDR1 SGHVS, CDR2 FQNEAQ. The CDR3 region has the DNA TGTGCCAGCAGTCCCGTGTCGGGGGTCACAGATACGCAGTATTTT. Translation gives CASSPVSGVTDTQYF.

V and J are TRBV27 and TRBJ1-5; a possible D gene is TRBD1 (6 bases). Germline V lookup: CDR1 MNHEY, CDR2 SMNVEV (reference sequence). The V end lost 2 bases, the J end lost 7 bases, and 15 bases lay between the germline ends. The CDR3 is 15 residues long. The CDR3 bases are TGTGCCAGCAGTTTAAGGCTGGGGGGGCGGCAGCCCCAGCATTTT. This gives the protein CASSLRLGGRQPQHF.

Points on this clone: Its ends do not fully match the called genes, so a read error is possible. The chain is built from TRBV14 and TRBJ1-1; 9 bases are shared with TRBD1. Looked up from germline, CDR1 is SGHDN and CDR2 is FVKESK. This CDR3 has 12 residues. CDR3: CASRQGTGSAFF. The DNA of the CDR3 is TGTGCCAGCAGACAAGGGACAGGGTCAGCTTTCTTT.

This clone was detected once. The rearrangement links TRBV15 to TRBJ2-7; a weak D match, TRBD2 (5 bases). The CDR3 has 13 amino acids. V lost 0 bases and J lost 6, with 9 bases in between. Germline V lookup: CDR1 LNHNV, CDR2 YYDKDF (reference sequence). The CDR3 sequence is CATSRDRGGEQYF. The DNA of the CDR3 is TGTGCCACCAGCAGAGATCGGGGTGGCGAGCAGTACTTC. Based on the CDR3 plus reference TRBV15 and TRBJ2-7, the full variable domain is DAMVIQNPRYQVTQFGKPVTLSCSQTLNHNVMYWYQQKSSQAPKLLFHYYDKDFNNEADTPDNFQSRRPNTSFCFLDIRSPGLGDTAMYLCATSRDRGGEQYFGPGTRLTVT.

This chain uses TRBV6-1 with TRBJ2-1, with TRBD2 matching 15 bases. CDR1 MNHNS and CDR2 SASEGT come from the germline V gene. The length of the CDR3 is 17 residues. V gave up 4 bases and J gave up 4 bases; unmatched junction bases: 5. CDR3 loop: CASSGRTSGGAYNEQFF. The DNA of the CDR3 is TGTGCCAGCAGTGGGCGGACTAGCGGGGGGGCGTACAATGAGCAGTTCTTC.

This chain uses TRBV6-5 with TRBJ1-6; weak D call: TRBD1 (5 bases). This CDR3 has 15 amino acids. CDR1 is MNHEY and CDR2 is SVGAGI in the germline V gene. V was pared by 6 bases and J by 5 bases, with 14 bases between. The CDR3 protein is CASSLRQPDNSPLHF. Written as DNA, the CDR3 is TGTGCCAGCAGCCTACGACAGCCGGATAATTCACCCCTCCACTTT.

The V call is TRBV10-3, the J call TRBJ1-1; a weak D match, TRBD1 (6 bases). Trimming pared 4 bases from V and 3 bases from J, leaving 12 bases between. The V gene's germline CDR1 is ENHRY and CDR2 SYGVKD. The CDR3 consists of 14 residues. The CDR3 nucleotides read TGTGCCATCAGTGGGGGGGGCAGGTACACTGAAGCTTTCTTT. It encodes CAISGGGRYTEAFF.

The V gene is TRBV6-5, the J gene TRBJ2-7; 9 nucleotides line up with TRBD1. Looked up from germline, CDR1 is MNHEY and CDR2 is SVGAGI. The CDR3 totals 14 residues. Germline trimming cut 6 bases from V and 0 bases from J; bases unmatched to any gene: 3. Written as DNA, the CDR3 is TGTGCCAGCAGGGGGACAGGGAGCTCCTACGAGCAGTACTTC. Protein product: CASRGTGSSYEQYF.

The chain links TRBV7-8 to TRBJ1-1; a possible D gene is TRBD1 (5 bases). Germline V CDR1 and CDR2: SGHVS, FQNEAQ. V lost 1 base, J lost 12 bases, and 15 bases lay in between. CDR3 length: 13 amino acids. In DNA form, the CDR3 reads TGTGCCAGCAGCTTAGTGATGGCAGGGCGGCCTTTCTTT. This encodes CASSLVMAGRPFF.

The CDR3 DNA sequence: TGTGCCACCAGTGATAACACAGGGGTTCAAGACAATGAGCAGTTCTTC. Amino acids: CATSDNTGVQDNEQFF. This chain links TRBV24-1 with TRBJ2-1; 7 bases match TRBD1. The germline CDR1 and CDR2 sequences are KGHDR and SFDVKD. V lost 3 bases and J lost 5; bases outside the gene matches: 9. The CDR3 loop spans 16 amino acids.

This chain connects TRBV12-3 or TRBV12-4 to TRBJ2-7; 7 nucleotides line up with TRBD2. The CDR3 spans 13 residues. J gave up 3 bases and V 1 base, and 0 bases lay outside the gene matches. DNA of the CDR3: TGTGCCAGCAGTTTAGAGCGGGACTACGAGCAGTACTTC. It is translated as CASSLERDYEQYF.

The J gene is TRBJ2-1, the V gene TRBV7-6; TRBD2 aligns across 7 bases. CDR1 is SGHVS, CDR2 FNYEAQ, per germline. Trimming removed 1 base from V and 9 bases from J; junction bases left unmatched: 9. The CDR3 runs to 15 residues. The CDR3 nucleotides read TGTGCCAGCAGCTTAGGGGGCGGGAGAAATAGTGAGCAGTTCTTC. As protein: CASSLGGGRNSEQFF.

The chain links TRBV28 to TRBJ2-7; TRBD1 matches 9 bases. The CDR3 spans 14 residues. Germline CDR1 reads MDHEN; CDR2 reads SYDVKM. V lost 3 bases, J lost 2 bases, and 2 bases stayed unmatched. The CDR3 loop is CASSFGDRAYEQYF. The CDR3 DNA reads TGTGCCAGCAGTTTCGGGGACAGGGCCTACGAGCAGTACTTC.